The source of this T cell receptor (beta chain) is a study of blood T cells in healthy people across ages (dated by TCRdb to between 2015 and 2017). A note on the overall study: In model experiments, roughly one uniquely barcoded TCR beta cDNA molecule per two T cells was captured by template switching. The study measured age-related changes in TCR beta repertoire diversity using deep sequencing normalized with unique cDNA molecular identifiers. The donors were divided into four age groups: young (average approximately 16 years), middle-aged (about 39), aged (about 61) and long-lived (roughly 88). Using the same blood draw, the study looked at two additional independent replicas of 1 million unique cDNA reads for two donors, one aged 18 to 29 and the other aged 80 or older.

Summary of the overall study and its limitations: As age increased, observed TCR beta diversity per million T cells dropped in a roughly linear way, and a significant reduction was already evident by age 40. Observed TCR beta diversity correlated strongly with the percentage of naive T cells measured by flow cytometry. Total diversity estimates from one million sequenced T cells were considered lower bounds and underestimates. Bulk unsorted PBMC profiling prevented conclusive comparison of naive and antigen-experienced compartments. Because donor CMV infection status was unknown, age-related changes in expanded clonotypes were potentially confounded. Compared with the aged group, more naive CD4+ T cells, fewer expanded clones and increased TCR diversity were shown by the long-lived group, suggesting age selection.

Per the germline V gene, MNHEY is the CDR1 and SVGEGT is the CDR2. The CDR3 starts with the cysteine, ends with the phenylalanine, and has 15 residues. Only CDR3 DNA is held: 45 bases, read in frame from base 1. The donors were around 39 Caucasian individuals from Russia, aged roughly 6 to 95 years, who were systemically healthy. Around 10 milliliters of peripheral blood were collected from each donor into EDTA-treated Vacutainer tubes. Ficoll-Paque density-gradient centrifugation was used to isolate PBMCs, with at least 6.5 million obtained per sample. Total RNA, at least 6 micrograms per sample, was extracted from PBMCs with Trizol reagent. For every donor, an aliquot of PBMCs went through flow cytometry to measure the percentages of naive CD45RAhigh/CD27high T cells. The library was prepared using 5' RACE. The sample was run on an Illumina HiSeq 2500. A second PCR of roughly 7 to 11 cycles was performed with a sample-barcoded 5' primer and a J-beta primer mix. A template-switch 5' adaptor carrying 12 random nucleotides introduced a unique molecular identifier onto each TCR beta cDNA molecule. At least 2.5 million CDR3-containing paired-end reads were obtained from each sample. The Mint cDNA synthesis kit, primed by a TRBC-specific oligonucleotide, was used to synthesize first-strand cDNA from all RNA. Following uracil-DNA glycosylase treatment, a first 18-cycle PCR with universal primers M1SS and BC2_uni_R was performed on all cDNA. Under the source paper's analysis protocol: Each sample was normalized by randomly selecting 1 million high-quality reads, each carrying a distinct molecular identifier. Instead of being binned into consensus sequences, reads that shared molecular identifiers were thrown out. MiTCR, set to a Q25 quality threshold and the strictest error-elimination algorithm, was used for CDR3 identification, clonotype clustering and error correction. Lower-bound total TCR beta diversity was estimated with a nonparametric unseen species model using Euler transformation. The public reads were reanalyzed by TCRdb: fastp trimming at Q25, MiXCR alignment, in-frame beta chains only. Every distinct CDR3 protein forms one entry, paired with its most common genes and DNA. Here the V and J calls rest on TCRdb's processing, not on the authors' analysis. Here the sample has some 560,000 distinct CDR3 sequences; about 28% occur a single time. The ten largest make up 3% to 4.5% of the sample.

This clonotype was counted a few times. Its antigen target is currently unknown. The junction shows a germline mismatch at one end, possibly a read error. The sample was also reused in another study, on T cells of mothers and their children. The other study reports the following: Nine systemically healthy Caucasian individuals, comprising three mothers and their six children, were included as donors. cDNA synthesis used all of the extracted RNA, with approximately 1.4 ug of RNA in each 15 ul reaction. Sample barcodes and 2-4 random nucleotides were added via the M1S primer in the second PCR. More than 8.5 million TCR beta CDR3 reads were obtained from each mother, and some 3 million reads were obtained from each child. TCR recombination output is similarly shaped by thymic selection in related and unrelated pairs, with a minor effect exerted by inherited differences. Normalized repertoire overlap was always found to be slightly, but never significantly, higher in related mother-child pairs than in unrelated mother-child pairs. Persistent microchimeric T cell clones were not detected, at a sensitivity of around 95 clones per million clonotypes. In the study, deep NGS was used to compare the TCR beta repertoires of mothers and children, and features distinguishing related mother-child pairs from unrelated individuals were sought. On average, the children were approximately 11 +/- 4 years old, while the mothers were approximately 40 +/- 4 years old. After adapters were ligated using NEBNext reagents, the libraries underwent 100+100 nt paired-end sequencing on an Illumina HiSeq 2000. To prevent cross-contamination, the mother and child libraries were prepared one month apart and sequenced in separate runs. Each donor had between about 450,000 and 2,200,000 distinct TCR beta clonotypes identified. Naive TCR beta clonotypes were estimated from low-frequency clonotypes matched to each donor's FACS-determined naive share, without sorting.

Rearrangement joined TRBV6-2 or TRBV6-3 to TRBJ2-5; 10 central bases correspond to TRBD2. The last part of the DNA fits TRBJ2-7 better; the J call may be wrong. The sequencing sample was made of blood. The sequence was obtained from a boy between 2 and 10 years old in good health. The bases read TGTACCAGCAGTTATCGAGCTAGCGGGAGCTACGAGCAGTACTTC. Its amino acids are CTSSYRASGSYEQYF.